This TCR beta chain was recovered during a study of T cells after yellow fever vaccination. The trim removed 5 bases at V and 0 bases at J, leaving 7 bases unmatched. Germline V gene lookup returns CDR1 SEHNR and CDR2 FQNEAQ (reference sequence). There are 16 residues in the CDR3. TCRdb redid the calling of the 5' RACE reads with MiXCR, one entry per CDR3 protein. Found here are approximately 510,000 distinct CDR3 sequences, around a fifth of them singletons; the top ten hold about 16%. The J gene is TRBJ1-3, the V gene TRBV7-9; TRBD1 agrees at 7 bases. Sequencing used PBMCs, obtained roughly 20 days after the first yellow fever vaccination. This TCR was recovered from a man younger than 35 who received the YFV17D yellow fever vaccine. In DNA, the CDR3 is TGTGCCAGCAGCGCATACCGGGACAGCTCTGGAAACACCATATATTTT. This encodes CASSAYRDSSGNTIYF. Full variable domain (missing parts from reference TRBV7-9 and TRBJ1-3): DTGVSQNPRHKITKRGQNVTFRCDPISEHNRLYWYRQTLGQGPEFLTYFQNEAQLEKSRLLSDRFSAERPKGSFSTLEIQRTEQGDSAMYLCASSAYRDSSGNTIYFGEGSWLTVV.